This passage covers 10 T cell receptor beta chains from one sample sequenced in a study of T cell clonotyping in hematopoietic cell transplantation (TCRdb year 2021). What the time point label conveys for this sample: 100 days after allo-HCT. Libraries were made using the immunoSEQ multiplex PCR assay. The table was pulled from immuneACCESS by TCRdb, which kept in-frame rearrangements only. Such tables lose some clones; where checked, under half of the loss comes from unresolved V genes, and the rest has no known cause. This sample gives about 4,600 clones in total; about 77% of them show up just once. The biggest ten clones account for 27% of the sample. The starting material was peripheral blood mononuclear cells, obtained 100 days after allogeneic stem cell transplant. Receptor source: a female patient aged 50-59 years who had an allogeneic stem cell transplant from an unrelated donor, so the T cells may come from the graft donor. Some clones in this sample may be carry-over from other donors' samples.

DNA of the CDR3: TGTGCCAGCAGCTTTCTACCCGGGAGCCAAGAGACCCAGTACTTC. It codes for CASSFLPGSQETQYF. The chain has TRBV5-4 and TRBJ2-5; weak D call: TRBD2 (6 bases). This CDR3 contains 15 residues. Trimming left V 2 bases short and J 1 base short, with 12 bases between. CDR1 SGHNT and CDR2 YYREEE come from the germline V gene (reference sequence).

The CDR3 DNA reads TGCAGCGTTGGTTATCCTGGGGCAGATACGCAGTATTTT. As protein: CSVGYPGADTQYF. The chain couples TRBV29-1 to TRBJ2-3; the D is unclear. V lost 4 bases and J 4 bases, leaving 12 bases between the germline ends. The CDR3 is 13 amino acids. Germline assignment: CDR1 SQVTM and CDR2 ANQGSEA.

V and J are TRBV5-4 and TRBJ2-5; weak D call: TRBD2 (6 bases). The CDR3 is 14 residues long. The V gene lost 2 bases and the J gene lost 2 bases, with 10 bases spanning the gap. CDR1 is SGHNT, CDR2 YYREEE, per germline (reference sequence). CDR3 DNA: TGTGCCAGCAGCTTTGGGGGGTCACAAGAGACCCAGTACTTC. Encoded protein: CASSFGGSQETQYF.

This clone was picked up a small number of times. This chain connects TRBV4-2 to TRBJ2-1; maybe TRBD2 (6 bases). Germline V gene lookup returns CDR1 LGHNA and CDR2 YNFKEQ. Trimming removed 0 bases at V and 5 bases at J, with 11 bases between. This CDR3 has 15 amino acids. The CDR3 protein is CASSQERGTHNEQFF. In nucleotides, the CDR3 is TGTGCCAGCAGCCAAGAACGGGGGACGCACAATGAGCAGTTCTTC.

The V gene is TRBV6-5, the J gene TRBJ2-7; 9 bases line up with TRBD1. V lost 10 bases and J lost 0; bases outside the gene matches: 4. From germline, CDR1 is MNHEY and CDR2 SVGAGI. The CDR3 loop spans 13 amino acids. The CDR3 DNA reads TGTGCCACCTCGGACAGGGGCTCCTACGAGCAGTACTTC. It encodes CATSDRGSYEQYF.

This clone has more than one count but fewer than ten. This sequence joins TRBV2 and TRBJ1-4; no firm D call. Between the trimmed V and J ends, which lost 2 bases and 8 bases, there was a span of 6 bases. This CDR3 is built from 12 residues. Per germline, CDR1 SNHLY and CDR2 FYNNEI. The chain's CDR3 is CASSEIDEKLFF. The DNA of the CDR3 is TGTGCCAGCAGTGAAATTGACGAAAAACTGTTTTTT.

This chain's CDR3 is CASTADSLTGNTIYF. Here the CDR3 DNA reads TGTGCCAGCACCGCGGACAGCCTAACGGGAAACACCATATATTTT. This rearrangement joins TRBV7-9 to TRBJ1-3; D perhaps matches TRBD1 (6 bases). CDR3 length: 15 residues. CDR1 is SEHNR and CDR2 is FQNEAQ in the germline V gene (reference sequence). V lost 7 bases and J 4 bases, leaving 17 bases between the germline ends.

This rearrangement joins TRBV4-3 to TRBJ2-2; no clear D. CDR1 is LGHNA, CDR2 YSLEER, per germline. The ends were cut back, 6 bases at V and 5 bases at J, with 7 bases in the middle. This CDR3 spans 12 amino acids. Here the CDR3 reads CASSLGTGELFF. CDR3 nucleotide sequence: TGCGCCAGCAGTTTAGGGACCGGGGAGCTGTTTTTT.

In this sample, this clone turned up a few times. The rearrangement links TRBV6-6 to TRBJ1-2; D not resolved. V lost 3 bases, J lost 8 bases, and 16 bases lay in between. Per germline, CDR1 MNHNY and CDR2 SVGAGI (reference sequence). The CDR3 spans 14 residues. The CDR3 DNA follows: TGTGCCAGCAGTTATTCTGGCGGAGGGTCGGGCTACACCTTC. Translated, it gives CASSYSGGGSGYTF.

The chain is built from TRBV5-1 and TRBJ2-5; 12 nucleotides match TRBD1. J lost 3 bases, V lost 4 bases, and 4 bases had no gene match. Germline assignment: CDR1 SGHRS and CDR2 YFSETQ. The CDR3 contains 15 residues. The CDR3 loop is CASSGGTGGEETQYF. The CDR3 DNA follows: TGCGCCAGCAGCGGGGGGACAGGGGGCGAAGAGACCCAGTACTTC.